The 21 T cell receptor beta chains in this list originate from one sample, sequenced in a study of OX40 agonist ivuxolimab in advanced cancers. Sequencing was performed with immunoSEQ multiplex PCR; in TCRdb, only in-frame clones are kept and a portion is missing. The sample has around 94,000 clones; approximately 92% are singletons. Source: CD4+ or CD8+ T cells sorted from blood, taken in a trial of the OX40 agonist ivuxolimab. The receptors stem from an adult with an advanced solid tumor such as melanoma, head and neck, liver or kidney cancer.

The V call is TRBV6-5, the J call TRBJ2-7, with TRBD1 identical over 9 bases. The CDR3 covers 15 residues. Germline V gene data show CDR1 as MNHEY and CDR2 as SVGAGI. The junction had 10 bases not matched to a gene; V was cut back by 6 bases and J by 4 bases. DNA of the CDR3: TGTGCCAGCAGACAAGACAGGGGGGTCTATTACGAGCAGTACTTC. Protein: CASRQDRGVYYEQYF.

The gene calls are TRBV2 and TRBJ1-2, with 7 bases aligning to TRBD1. Germline CDR1 SNHLY, CDR2 FYNNEI. J lost 2 bases, V lost 7 bases, and 13 bases had no gene match. CDR3 length: 16 residues. CDR3 DNA: TGTGCCAGCACGGCCTCCGGGACAGATCTAAACTATGGCTACACCTTC. This codes for CASTASGTDLNYGYTF.

V is TRBV2 and J is TRBJ1-3, with 7 bases that match TRBD1. This CDR3 has 13 amino acids. V lost 10 bases to trimming and J lost 4 bases; unmatched junction nucleotides: 7. The germline V gene encodes CDR1 SNHLY and CDR2 FYNNEI. CDR3 region: CATLDRSGNTIYF. The CDR3 DNA is TGTGCCACCCTGGACAGGTCAGGAAACACCATATATTTT.

In regard to this clone: Other DNA sequences from this sample encode an identical CDR3 as well. The V and J genes are TRBV14 and TRBJ1-2; no reliable D call. This CDR3 is built from 13 residues. Trimming took off 4 bases at V and 0 bases at J, with 6 bases between the two ends. Germline V gives CDR1 SGHDN, CDR2 FVKESK. Written as DNA, the CDR3 is TGTGCCAGCAGCCCCGGGACTAACTATGGCTACACCTTC. It yields the protein CASSPGTNYGYTF.

CDR3 sequence: CASSQRDSTTDTQYF. CDR3 bases: TGCGCCAGCAGCCAAAGGGACAGTACGACAGATACGCAGTATTTT. The rearrangement links TRBV4-3 to TRBJ2-3; 7 bases agree with TRBD1. This CDR3 region has 15 residues. Germline V gene data show CDR1 as LGHNA and CDR2 as YSLEER. The ends lost 2 bases at V and 3 bases at J; junction bases unmatched: 5.

This clone was picked up one time. This sequence joins TRBV15 and TRBJ1-5; D is unclear. The CDR3 extends over 15 amino acids. Per the germline V gene, CDR1 is LNHNV and CDR2 is YYDKDF (reference sequence). The V gene lost 5 bases and the J gene lost 1 base, with 12 bases spanning the gap. CDR3 sequence: CATSLTDGSNQPQHF. The CDR3 DNA reads TGTGCCACCAGCCTGACCGACGGAAGCAATCAGCCCCAGCATTTT.

The rearrangement uses TRBV27 and TRBJ2-7, with a weak D call TRBD1 (6 bases). V lost 6 bases to trimming and J lost 2 bases, with 26 bases between them. In germline, CDR1 is MNHEY, CDR2 SMNVEV (reference sequence). The CDR3 runs to 18 residues. CDR3 DNA: TGTGCCAGCAGAACTAATCACCCCGACAGGCAGCACCCCTACGAGCAGTACTTC. Protein sequence: CASRTNHPDRQHPYEQYF.

The chain couples TRBV27 to TRBJ2-7; D may correspond to TRBD1 or TRBD2 (6 bases each). Germline V gene data show CDR1 as MNHEY and CDR2 as SMNVEV (reference sequence). This CDR3 comprises 13 residues. V was trimmed by 4 bases and J by 3 bases, leaving 10 bases between them. CDR3 nucleotide sequence: TGTGCCAGCAGTTGGGGGGCTTACTACGAGCAGTACTTC. Its translation: CASSWGAYYEQYF.

V is TRBV21-1 and J is TRBJ2-7. TRBV21-1 is listed as a pseudogene. This CDR3 contains 15 residues. The CDR3 is CASSKGDRSSYEQYF. For the CDR3, the DNA is TGTGCCAGCAGCAAAGGGGACCGGAGCTCCTACGAGCAGTACTTC.

This chain joins TRBV6-1 and TRBJ1-6; perhaps TRBD1 as D (5 bases). V was pared by 0 bases and J by 7 bases, with 13 bases between. The CDR3 runs 16 residues. CDR1 is MNHNS and CDR2 is SASEGT in the germline V gene. The CDR3 sequence: CASSEAPGILNSPLHF. The CDR3 coding sequence is TGTGCCAGCAGTGAAGCGCCAGGGATCTTAAATTCACCCCTCCACTTT.

The V call is TRBV12-1, the J call TRBJ2-7; the table names TRBD2, a call not compared with the DNA. TRBV12-1 is noted as a pseudogene. This CDR3 region has 15 residues. The CDR3 sequence is CASSPRTSRSYEQYF. For the CDR3, the DNA is TGTGCCAGCAGCCCACGGACTTCTCGCTCCTACGAGCAGTACTTC.

J is TRBJ2-5 and V is TRBV7-9, with 7 nucleotides matching TRBD2. The CDR3 runs to 16 residues. The V gene's germline CDR1 is SEHNR and CDR2 FQNEAQ (reference sequence). V dropped 5 bases and J dropped 5; count of bases not matched to a gene: 14. The CDR3 reads CASSQRRGGPGETQYF. DNA of the CDR3: TGTGCCAGCAGCCAAAGACGGGGAGGGCCGGGGGAGACCCAGTACTTC. Drawing the rest from reference TRBV7-9 and TRBJ2-5, the complete variable domain is DTGVSQNPRHKITKRGQNVTFRCDPISEHNRLYWYRQTLGQGPEFLTYFQNEAQLEKSRLLSDRFSAERPKGSFSTLEIQRTEQGDSAMYLCASSQRRGGPGETQYFGPGTRLLVL.

Only one count was recorded for this clone. DNA for the CDR3: TGCGCCAGCAGTGAGCTGTCCGGGACAGGGGGAAAACTTCCCTACAATGAGCAGTTCTTC. Its protein product is CASSELSGTGGKLPYNEQFF. The chain couples TRBV10-1 to TRBJ2-1, with TRBD1 matching over 11 bases. Germline V lookup: CDR1 WNHNN, CDR2 SYGVQD (reference sequence). The CDR3 contains 20 residues. The V gene end was trimmed by 2 bases and the J gene end by 2 bases; junction bases not matched to a gene: 14.

This clone was recorded a few times. The rearrangement links TRBV10-1 to TRBJ1-2, with D unresolved. Trimming removed 2 bases from V and 3 bases from J, with 10 bases in between. Germline V CDR1 and CDR2: WNHNN, SYGVQD (reference sequence). The CDR3 is 14 residues long. The CDR3 here is CASSEPKQDYGYTF. The CDR3 coding sequence is TGCGCCAGCAGTGAGCCCAAGCAGGACTATGGCTACACCTTC.

The J gene is TRBJ2-3, the V gene TRBV5-5; 7 bases are shared with TRBD1. The germline V gene encodes CDR1 SGHKS and CDR2 YYEKEE (reference sequence). V dropped 2 bases and J dropped 0; count of bases not matched to a gene: 6. This CDR3 is built from 16 residues. As DNA, the CDR3 is TGTGCCAGCAGCTTTCCCGACAGGGACAGCACAGATACGCAGTATTTT. This sequence encodes CASSFPDRDSTDTQYF. Drawing the rest from reference TRBV5-5 and TRBJ2-3, the complete variable domain is DAGVTQSPTHLIKTRGQQVTLRCSPISGHKSVSWYQQVLGQGPQFIFQYYEKEERGRGNFPDRFSARQFPNYSSELNVNALLLGDSALYLCASSFPDRDSTDTQYFGPGTRLTVL.

The genes are TRBV6-5 and TRBJ2-5, with D maybe TRBD1 (5 bases). V gave up 5 bases and J gave up 2 bases, with 6 bases separating them. CDR1 and CDR2 (germline): MNHEY, SVGAGI. CDR3 length equals 12 residues. The CDR3 region is CASSRQQETQYF. CDR3 coding DNA: TGTGCCAGCAGTCGACAGCAAGAGACCCAGTACTTC.

The chain has TRBV5-1 and TRBJ1-1; no definite D call. With 0 bases removed from V and 2 bases from J, the gap between germline ends came to 5 bases. The CDR3 spans 13 residues. Germline V gene lookup returns CDR1 SGHRS and CDR2 YFSETQ. The CDR3 loop is CASSLGSNTEAFF. The CDR3 region has the DNA TGCGCCAGCAGCTTGGGCAGCAACACTGAAGCTTTCTTT.

The chain employs TRBV10-2 and TRBJ1-5; TRBD1 agrees at 7 bases. There are 15 residues in the CDR3. Looked up from germline, CDR1 is WSHSY and CDR2 is SAAADI. With 3 bases clipped from V and 3 bases from J, the junction kept 5 bases outside the gene matches. The CDR3 sequence: CASSEGGQYNQPQHF. In DNA, the CDR3 is TGCGCCAGCAGTGAAGGGGGACAGTACAATCAGCCCCAGCATTTT.

The rearrangement joins TRBV11-3 to TRBJ2-3; the match to TRBD2 covers 8 bases. Germline CDR1 SGHNT, CDR2 YENEEA. J lost 5 bases, V lost 1 base, and 2 bases had no gene match. The CDR3 sequence is 14 residues long. CDR3 DNA sequence: TGTGCCAGCAGCTTAGGAGGGACTAGAGATACGCAGTATTTT. Its translation: CASSLGGTRDTQYF.

The chain links TRBV7-8 to TRBJ2-1, with unresolved D. From germline, CDR1 is SGHVS and CDR2 FQNEAQ. V lost 4 bases to trimming and J lost 3 bases, with 13 bases between them. The CDR3 contains 15 residues. This CDR3 is CASSSSGLYYNEQFF. CDR3 bases: TGTGCCAGCAGCTCTTCAGGATTATACTACAATGAGCAGTTCTTC.

The chain links TRBV30 to TRBJ2-7; D uncertain. CDR1 GTSNPN and CDR2 SVGIG come from the germline V gene (reference sequence). This CDR3 has 11 residues. The V end lost 2 bases, the J end lost 5 bases, and 7 bases lay between the germline ends. The chain's CDR3 is CAWSLWNEQYF. Here the CDR3 DNA reads TGTGCCTGGAGTCTTTGGAACGAGCAGTACTTC.